Listed below are T cell receptor beta chains from one sample, sequenced in a study of shared clonotypes between healthy human individuals. Data came from immunoSEQ multiplex PCR; TCRdb stores just in-frame clones and leaves some out. This table has 1,400,000 or so clones, approximately 98.5% appearing once. Material: naive CD4+ T cells sorted from blood. The receptors originated from a man aged 25-45 years in good health. Each CDR3 is given with its conserved first and last residue. A D gene is named only where the DNA matches it firmly. Expanded clones get a size class; other rows say once, few or many, or leave the size out.

J gene: TRBJ2-7
V gene: TRBV7-8
D gene: TRBD2
clone size: NA
CDR3 protein: CASSLFPRRSGRALNEQYF
CDR3 DNA: TGTGCCAGCAGCTTATTTCCCAGGAGGAGCGGGAGGGCCCTCAACGAGCAGTACTTC

J gene: TRBJ2-5
V gene: TRBV15
D gene: TRBD2
clone size: NA
CDR3 protein: CATSRLGTSGQETQYF
CDR3 DNA: TGTGCCACCAGCAGGCTAGGGACTAGCGGCCAAGAGACCCAGTACTTC

J gene: TRBJ2-7
V gene: TRBV5-1
D gene: NA
clone size: NA
CDR3 protein: CASSDTGSSYEQYF
CDR3 DNA: TGCGCCAGCAGCGACACGGGGAGCTCCTACGAGCAGTACTTC

J gene: TRBJ2-3
V gene: TRBV9
D gene: NA
clone size: NA
CDR3 protein: CASSVEVAPTDTQYF
CDR3 DNA: TGTGCCAGCAGCGTAGAGGTAGCCCCCACAGATACGCAGTATTTT

J gene: TRBJ1-5
V gene: TRBV4-3
D gene: NA
clone size: NA
CDR3 protein: CASSQEAYSNQPQHF
CDR3 DNA: TGCGCCAGCAGCCAAGAAGCCTATAGCAATCAGCCCCAGCATTTT

J gene: TRBJ2-1
V gene: TRBV27
D gene: TRBD2
clone size: NA
CDR3 protein: CASSLSPGLALQFF
CDR3 DNA: TGTGCCAGCAGTTTATCGCCGGGACTAGCGTTGCAGTTCTTC

J gene: TRBJ2-3
V gene: TRBV5-1
D gene: TRBD1
clone size: NA
CDR3 protein: CASSYDRASTDTQYF
CDR3 DNA: TGCGCCAGCAGTTATGACAGGGCGAGCACAGATACGCAGTATTTT

J gene: TRBJ2-7
V gene: TRBV6-1
D gene: NA
clone size: NA
CDR3 protein: CASSEGWSGYEQYF
CDR3 DNA: TGTGCCAGCAGTGAAGGATGGAGCGGCTACGAGCAGTACTTC

J gene: TRBJ1-2
V gene: TRBV19
D gene: NA
clone size: NA
CDR3 protein: CASTLRGQEGGYTF
CDR3 DNA: TGTGCCAGTACCCTAAGGGGTCAGGAAGGCGGCTACACCTTC

J gene: TRBJ2-2
V gene: TRBV7-3
D gene: NA
clone size: NA
CDR3 protein: CASCRDRNKAGELFF
CDR3 DNA: TGTGCCAGCTGCAGGGACCGAAACAAGGCCGGGGAGCTGTTTTTT

J gene: TRBJ2-2
V gene: TRBV5-1
D gene: NA
clone size: NA
CDR3 protein: CASSFAEGELFF
CDR3 DNA: TGCGCCAGCAGCTTCGCCGAAGGGGAGCTGTTTTTT

J gene: TRBJ2-6
V gene: TRBV27
D gene: TRBD1
clone size: once
CDR3 protein: CATGTAPSGANVLTF
CDR3 DNA: TGTGCCACCGGGACAGCACCTTCTGGGGCCAACGTCCTGACTTTC

J gene: TRBJ2-5
V gene: TRBV7-9
D gene: TRBD2
clone size: NA
CDR3 protein: CASSPGLAGDAGQETQYF
CDR3 DNA: TGTGCCAGCAGTCCTGGACTAGCGGGAGATGCGGGGCAAGAGACCCAGTACTTC

J gene: TRBJ1-5
V gene: TRBV29-1
D gene: NA
clone size: NA
CDR3 protein: CSVGYGQPQHF
CDR3 DNA: TGCAGCGTCGGATACGGCCAGCCCCAGCATTTT

J gene: TRBJ1-5
V gene: TRBV28
D gene: TRBD1
clone size: NA
CDR3 protein: CASSPATGGFQPQHF
CDR3 DNA: TGTGCCAGCAGTCCAGCGACAGGGGGCTTTCAGCCCCAGCATTTT

J gene: TRBJ2-1
V gene: TRBV12-5
D gene: TRBD2
clone size: NA
CDR3 protein: CASGPPGLAGSYNEQFF
CDR3 DNA: TGTGCTAGTGGTCCACCCGGACTAGCCGGTTCCTACAATGAGCAGTTCTTC

J gene: TRBJ2-5
V gene: TRBV5-1
D gene: NA
clone size: once
CDR3 protein: CASSLGQAQQETQYF
CDR3 DNA: TGCGCCAGCAGCTTGGGACAGGCTCAACAAGAGACCCAGTACTTC

J gene: TRBJ1-5
V gene: TRBV2
D gene: TRBD1
clone size: once
CDR3 protein: CASSSDRGKDQPQHF
CDR3 DNA: TGTGCCAGCAGTAGCGACAGGGGAAAGGATCAGCCCCAGCATTTT

J gene: TRBJ2-2
V gene: TRBV13
D gene: TRBD1
clone size: NA
CDR3 protein: CASSPWDRGTSTGELFF
CDR3 DNA: TGTGCCAGCAGCCCATGGGACAGGGGGACCTCAACCGGGGAGCTGTTTTTT

J gene: TRBJ2-1
V gene: TRBV7-9
D gene: TRBD1
clone size: NA
CDR3 protein: CASSLGDRGANEQFF
CDR3 DNA: TGTGCCAGCAGCTTAGGGGACAGGGGGGCCAATGAGCAGTTCTTC

J gene: TRBJ2-7
V gene: TRBV27
D gene: TRBD2
clone size: NA
CDR3 protein: CASTARLAGGYEQYF
CDR3 DNA: TGTGCCAGCACAGCCAGACTAGCGGGAGGGTACGAGCAGTACTTC

J gene: TRBJ1-5
V gene: TRBV7-2
D gene: NA
clone size: NA
CDR3 protein: CASSFGWGVGQPQHF
CDR3 DNA: TGTGCCAGCAGCTTCGGTTGGGGTGTAGGGCAGCCCCAGCATTTT

J gene: TRBJ2-7
V gene: TRBV10-3
D gene: NA
clone size: NA
CDR3 protein: CAISPNGESGSEQYF
CDR3 DNA: TGTGCCATCAGTCCTAATGGGGAGTCGGGCAGCGAGCAGTACTTC

J gene: TRBJ2-2
V gene: TRBV27
D gene: TRBD2
clone size: NA
CDR3 protein: CASRKTSGRVYTGELFF
CDR3 DNA: TGTGCCAGCAGAAAGACTAGCGGGAGGGTTTACACCGGGGAGCTGTTTTTT

J gene: TRBJ2-7
V gene: TRBV9
D gene: TRBD2
clone size: NA
CDR3 protein: CASSVGGTNTYEQYF
CDR3 DNA: TGTGCCAGCAGCGTAGGGGGGACTAACACCTACGAGCAGTACTTC

J gene: TRBJ2-1
V gene: TRBV6-6
D gene: TRBD1
clone size: NA
CDR3 protein: CASTEQGPQYNEQFF
CDR3 DNA: TGTGCCAGCACTGAACAGGGGCCCCAATACAATGAGCAGTTCTTC

J gene: TRBJ1-5
V gene: TRBV4-1
D gene: NA
clone size: NA
CDR3 protein: CASSLSLLNQPQHF
CDR3 DNA: TGCGCCAGCAGCCTGAGCCTTTTAAATCAGCCCCAGCATTTT

J gene: TRBJ1-2
V gene: TRBV20-1
D gene: NA
clone size: NA
CDR3 protein: CSASRAGGYTF
CDR3 DNA: TGCAGTGCTAGCAGGGCGGGAGGCTACACCTTC

J gene: TRBJ1-4
V gene: TRBV18
D gene: NA
clone size: NA
CDR3 protein: CASSRQGQIGEKLFF
CDR3 DNA: TGTGCCAGCTCACGACAAGGACAGATTGGTGAAAAACTGTTTTTT

J gene: TRBJ2-7
V gene: TRBV6-1
D gene: NA
clone size: NA
CDR3 protein: CASSAGHHYEQYF
CDR3 DNA: TGTGCCAGCAGTGCAGGACACCACTACGAGCAGTACTTC

J gene: TRBJ2-7
V gene: TRBV10-1
D gene: TRBD2
clone size: NA
CDR3 protein: CASLGAKLIDSGSSYEQYF
CDR3 DNA: TGCGCCAGCCTAGGGGCGAAACTCATAGATAGCGGGAGCTCCTACGAGCAGTACTTC

J gene: TRBJ2-4
V gene: TRBV2
D gene: NA
clone size: NA
CDR3 protein: CASSGYAGQRNIQYF
CDR3 DNA: TGTGCCAGCAGTGGGTATGCGGGGCAAAGGAACATTCAGTACTTC

J gene: TRBJ2-1
V gene: TRBV9
D gene: NA
clone size: NA
CDR3 protein: CASSVGGEFNEQFF
CDR3 DNA: TGTGCCAGCAGCGTAGGAGGGGAATTCAATGAGCAGTTCTTC

J gene: TRBJ1-1
V gene: TRBV5-1
D gene: NA
clone size: NA
CDR3 protein: CASQRLGGLRLTEAFF
CDR3 DNA: TGCGCCAGTCAGAGACTAGGGGGGCTTAGGCTCACTGAAGCTTTCTTT

J gene: TRBJ2-7
V gene: TRBV6-5
D gene: TRBD1
clone size: NA
CDR3 protein: CASRIPGQGYEQYF
CDR3 DNA: TGTGCCAGCAGGATTCCGGGACAGGGCTACGAGCAGTACTTC

J gene: TRBJ1-3
V gene: TRBV30
D gene: NA
clone size: NA
CDR3 protein: CAWSVLGLFSGNTIYF
CDR3 DNA: TGTGCCTGGAGTGTACTCGGACTGTTCTCTGGAAACACCATATATTTT

J gene: TRBJ2-3
V gene: TRBV19
D gene: NA
clone size: NA
CDR3 protein: CASMGTFTSTDTQYF
CDR3 DNA: TGTGCCAGTATGGGCACTTTTACTAGCACAGATACGCAGTATTTT

J gene: TRBJ1-4
V gene: TRBV18
D gene: TRBD1
clone size: NA
CDR3 protein: CASSLTGNEKLFF
CDR3 DNA: TGTGCCAGCTCACTGACAGGGAACGAAAAACTGTTTTTT